This T cell receptor beta chain appears in the sequencing data of a study of T cell repertoires in cytomegalovirus infection. The overall study: From public TCR beta signatures came an indication of both CMV infection and matching HLA type.

The ends lost 4 bases at V and 6 bases at J; junction bases unmatched: 10. Germline V gene data show CDR1 as SGHTA and CDR2 as FQGNSA. The CDR3 is 15 amino acids. TCRdb re-derived calls from the reads in MiXCR, one entry per CDR3 protein. The data show a few hundred thousand distinct CDR3 sequences, approximately 26% seen once. This clonotype was seen a handful of times. This sequence originates from a human donor in good health (CMV status not recorded). Some clones in this sample may be carry-over from other donors' samples. This chain uses TRBV7-2 with TRBJ2-7, with 9 positions matching TRBD2. The specimen sequenced was PBMCs. CDR3 in DNA: TGTGCCAGCAGCTACCTAGGACTAGCGCGTGGCGAGCAGTACTTC. Translating gives CASSYLGLARGEQYF.